These 20 T cell receptor beta chains were all obtained from the same sample, sequenced in a study of beta chain features in type 1 diabetes. General observations from the study: All four CD4+ subsets of Type 1 diabetes patients contained TCRB CDR3s that were moderately but significantly shorter.

The sequenced template was cDNA made from the entire isolated RNA. Assay: immunoSEQ multiplex PCR; the TCRdb copy retains only in-frame clones and omits some. Of about 260,000 clones listed, around 20% were seen once; the top ten hold 0.025% to 0.035%. For these TCRs, the target antigens are not known. The sequencing sample was made of naive CD4+ T cells from blood. The receptors come from a woman aged 40-49 years with type 1 diabetes.

The rearrangement uses TRBV7-2 and TRBJ1-5; D call uncertain. V was pared by 7 bases and J by 6 bases, with 13 bases between. The CDR3 is 13 amino acids. Per the germline V gene, CDR1 is SGHTA and CDR2 is FQGNSA. The CDR3 DNA reads TGTGCCAGCACCCCACGCGAGGGTCAGCCCCAGCATTTT. The encoded protein is CASTPREGQPQHF.

The V and J genes are TRBV14 and TRBJ2-7; D is possibly TRBD2 (6 bases). CDR1 SGHDN and CDR2 FVKESK come from the germline V gene. The V gene lost 0 bases and the J gene lost 3 bases, with 15 bases spanning the gap. The CDR3 is made up of 16 amino acids. Here the CDR3 reads CASSQDPRRAIYEQYF. CDR3 DNA: TGTGCCAGCAGCCAAGATCCACGGAGGGCCATCTACGAGCAGTACTTC.

The chain combines TRBV7-3 with TRBJ2-1, with D unresolved. V was pared by 4 bases and J by 10 bases, with 11 bases between. The CDR3 is 12 residues long. The germline V gene encodes CDR1 SGHTA and CDR2 FQGTGA. CDR3 protein: CASSSSGEEQFF. The CDR3 nucleotides are TGTGCCAGCAGCTCTTCCGGTGAGGAGCAGTTCTTC.

This clone came up a few times. The chain carries TRBV5-1 and TRBJ2-1, with D perhaps TRBD2 (6 bases). This CDR3 contains 16 residues. Germline loops: CDR1 SGHRS, CDR2 YFSETQ. With 1 base removed from V and 1 base from J, the gap between germline ends came to 12 bases. CDR3 DNA sequence: TGCGCCAGCAGCTTGTATTCGGGGGAGTCCTACAATGAGCAGTTCTTC. Protein product: CASSLYSGESYNEQFF. Combining the CDR3 with reference TRBV5-1 and TRBJ2-1 gives the whole variable domain KAGVTQTPRYLIKTRGQQVTLSCSPISGHRSVSWYQQTPGQGLQFLFEYFSETQRNKGNFPGRFSGRQFSNSRSEMNVSTLELGDSALYLCASSLYSGESYNEQFFGPGTRLTVL.

The chain links TRBV14 to TRBJ2-6; D is ambiguous. Looked up from germline, CDR1 is SGHDN and CDR2 is FVKESK. V lost 7 bases and J lost 0, with 4 bases in between. This CDR3 region has 13 residues. In DNA form, the CDR3 reads TGTGCCAGCACCGTCTCTGGGGCCAACGTCCTGACTTTC. Residues: CASTVSGANVLTF.

A few counts support this clone. V gene TRBV6-5 combines with J gene TRBJ2-2, with 7 bases aligning to TRBD1. This CDR3 spans 13 amino acids. Per the germline V gene, CDR1 is MNHEY and CDR2 is SVGAGI. The ends lost 6 bases at V and 4 bases at J; junction bases unmatched: 2. CDR3 coding DNA: TGTGCCAGCAGAAGACAGGGCACCGGGGAGCTGTTTTTT. It encodes CASRRQGTGELFF.

J is TRBJ1-4 and V is TRBV4-3; possibly TRBD1 for D (6 bases). CDR1 and CDR2 (germline): LGHNA, YSLEER. The CDR3 extends over 18 amino acids. Trimming removed 1 base at V and 0 bases at J, with 15 bases between. CDR3 DNA sequence: TGCGCCAGCAGCCAAGCGGGACAAGGCCCACCAACTAATGAAAAACTGTTTTTT. Protein sequence: CASSQAGQGPPTNEKLFF.

The J gene is TRBJ1-2, the V gene TRBV13; TRBD1 aligns across 9 bases. Germline V CDR1 and CDR2: PRHDT, FYEKMQ (reference sequence). This CDR3 is 17 amino acids long. Losses at the gene ends were 4 bases for V and 8 bases for J; bases not matched to a gene: 17. CDR3 nucleotides: TGTGCCAGCAGCTCACGGGGGATGGCCGGGACAGGGATCGGCTACACCTTC. It is translated as CASSSRGMAGTGIGYTF. The full variable domain, with the rest looked up from reference TRBV13 and TRBJ1-2, is AAGVIQSPRHLIKEKRETATLKCYPIPRHDTVYWYQQGPGQDPQFLISFYEKMQSDKGSIPDRFSAQQFSDYHSELNMSSLELGDSALYFCASSSRGMAGTGIGYTFGSGTRLTVV.

The chain uses TRBV27 and TRBJ2-6; possibly TRBD1 for D (6 bases). The germline V and J ends were trimmed by 5 bases and 3 bases, with 17 bases remaining between them. Per germline, CDR1 MNHEY and CDR2 SMNVEV (reference sequence). This CDR3 contains 17 residues. The CDR3 sequence: CASSRTVRGSGANVLTF. DNA of the CDR3: TGTGCCAGCAGTAGGACAGTACGAGGTAGTGGGGCCAACGTCCTGACTTTC. Together with reference TRBV27 and TRBJ2-6, the CDR3 gives the full variable domain: EAQVTQNPRYLITVTGKKLTVTCSQNMNHEYMSWYRQDPGLGLRQIYYSMNVEVTDKGDVPEGYKVSRKEKRNFPLILESPSPNQTSLYFCASSRTVRGSGANVLTFGAGSRLTVL.

Only a few counts were recorded for this clone. V usage is TRBV18 and J usage is TRBJ2-3; D unclear. Between the trimmed V and J ends, which lost 2 bases and 6 bases, there was a span of 9 bases. Germline CDR1 is KGHSH and CDR2 is LQKENI. This CDR3 comprises 13 residues. CDR3 sequence reads: CASSPSLPDTQYF. The CDR3 nucleotides are TGTGCCAGCTCACCATCCCTACCCGATACGCAGTATTTT.

This clone turned up a few times. V gene TRBV5-8 combines with J gene TRBJ1-6; D unresolved. V dropped 0 bases and J dropped 6 bases, with 4 bases sitting between them. Germline CDR1 and CDR2: SGHTS and YDEGEE. The CDR3 runs to 13 residues. The CDR3 nucleotides read TGTGCCAGCAGCTTGGGCGGTAATTCACCCCTCCACTTT. Its protein is CASSLGGNSPLHF. Full variable domain (missing parts from reference TRBV5-8 and TRBJ1-6): EAGVTQSPTHLIKTRGQQATLRCSPISGHTSVYWYQQALGLGLQFLLWYDEGEERNRGNFPPRFSGRQFPNYSSELNVNALELEDSALYLCASSLGGNSPLHFGNGTRLTVT.

The rearrangement links TRBV14 to TRBJ2-1, with D maybe TRBD2 (6 bases). V dropped 3 bases and J dropped 2 bases, with 14 bases sitting between them. Germline V gives CDR1 SGHDN, CDR2 FVKESK. The CDR3 has 16 amino acids. CDR3 protein: CASSHKSGLAYNEQFF. Here the CDR3 DNA reads TGTGCCAGCAGCCACAAAAGCGGGCTTGCCTACAATGAGCAGTTCTTC.

This clone has only a few counts. The chain carries TRBV7-3 and TRBJ2-2; D gene uncertain. Germline V lookup: CDR1 SGHTA, CDR2 FQGTGA. The CDR3 totals 14 residues. The V and J ends lost 5 bases and 4 bases respectively, with 11 bases between them. The CDR3 nucleotides are TGTGCCAGCAGCCTGTACTCTCCCACCGGGGAGCTGTTTTTT. Amino acids: CASSLYSPTGELFF.

V is TRBV11-2 and J is TRBJ2-3; tentatively, D is TRBD2 (7 bases). The germline V gene encodes CDR1 SGHAT and CDR2 FQNNGV. This CDR3 region has 13 residues. V shed 8 bases and J shed 6 bases, with 15 bases lying between them. Here the CDR3 reads CASLAGAADTQYF. The CDR3 nucleotides are TGTGCCAGCTTGGCGGGGGCGGCGGATACGCAGTATTTT.

This chain uses TRBV30 with TRBJ2-2; TRBD2 matches at 8 bases. Germline V lookup: CDR1 GTSNPN, CDR2 SVGIG (reference sequence). This CDR3 has 13 amino acids. V gave up 4 bases and J gave up 7 bases; unmatched junction bases: 5. In nucleotides, the CDR3 is TGTGCCTGGATGGGGACTAGTGTCGGGGAGCTGTTTTTT. Encoded protein: CAWMGTSVGELFF.

This clone was picked up a small number of times. This chain uses TRBV11-2 with TRBJ2-1, with D possibly being TRBD1 (6 bases). The length of the CDR3 is 15 residues. Trimming cost V 3 bases and J 0 bases, with 9 bases left between them. CDR1 and CDR2 from the germline V gene are SGHAT and FQNNGV. CDR3 loop: CASSLDSPSYNEQFF. As DNA, the CDR3 is TGTGCCAGCAGCTTGGACAGTCCCTCCTACAATGAGCAGTTCTTC. Variable domain in full (rest from reference TRBV11-2 and TRBJ2-1): EAGVAQSPRYKIIEKRQSVAFWCNPISGHATLYWYQQILGQGPKLLIQFQNNGVVDDSQLPKDRFSAERLKGVDSTLKIQPAKLEDSAVYLCASSLDSPSYNEQFFGPGTRLTVL.

This clone was observed a handful of times. The chain employs TRBV15 and TRBJ1-4; D gene unclear. Germline-derived CDR1 and CDR2 are LNHNV and YYDKDF (reference sequence). Trimming removed 6 bases from V and 5 bases from J, with 10 bases in between. CDR3 length: 13 residues. In nucleotides, the CDR3 is TGTGCCACCAGTGGAGGGATCAATGAAAAACTGTTTTTT. It specifies CATSGGINEKLFF. Full variable domain (missing parts from reference TRBV15 and TRBJ1-4): DAMVIQNPRYQVTQFGKPVTLSCSQTLNHNVMYWYQQKSSQAPKLLFHYYDKDFNNEADTPDNFQSRRPNTSFCFLDIRSPGLGDTAMYLCATSGGINEKLFFGSGTQLSVL.

CDR3 sequence: CASSYSTGNQPQHF. The CDR3 bases are TGTGCCAGCAGTTATAGCACTGGGAATCAGCCCCAGCATTTT. The V call is TRBV6-6, the J call TRBJ1-5; unclear D gene. The CDR3 has 14 amino acids. The germline V gene encodes CDR1 MNHNY and CDR2 SVGAGI (reference sequence). V was trimmed by 3 bases and J by 4 bases, leaving 10 bases between them.

In this sample, this clone turned up a few times. The rearrangement joins TRBV29-1 to TRBJ2-5; 8 nucleotides match TRBD2. The CDR3 totals 11 residues. Germline V gene sequence: CDR1 SQVTM, CDR2 ANQGSEA. V gave up 6 bases and J gave up 5 bases; unmatched junction bases: 2. The CDR3 region is CSVRGGETQYF. CDR3 bases: TGCAGCGTCCGGGGGGGGGAGACCCAGTACTTC.

The chain uses TRBV28 and TRBJ2-1; 9 nucleotides match TRBD2. Germline trimming cut 4 bases from V and 6 bases from J; bases unmatched to any gene: 7. This CDR3 spans 15 amino acids. Germline V gene data show CDR1 as MDHEN and CDR2 as SYDVKM. CDR3 protein: CASSSPGLASNEQFF. CDR3 in DNA: TGTGCCAGCAGTTCTCCGGGACTAGCCAGCAATGAGCAGTTCTTC.